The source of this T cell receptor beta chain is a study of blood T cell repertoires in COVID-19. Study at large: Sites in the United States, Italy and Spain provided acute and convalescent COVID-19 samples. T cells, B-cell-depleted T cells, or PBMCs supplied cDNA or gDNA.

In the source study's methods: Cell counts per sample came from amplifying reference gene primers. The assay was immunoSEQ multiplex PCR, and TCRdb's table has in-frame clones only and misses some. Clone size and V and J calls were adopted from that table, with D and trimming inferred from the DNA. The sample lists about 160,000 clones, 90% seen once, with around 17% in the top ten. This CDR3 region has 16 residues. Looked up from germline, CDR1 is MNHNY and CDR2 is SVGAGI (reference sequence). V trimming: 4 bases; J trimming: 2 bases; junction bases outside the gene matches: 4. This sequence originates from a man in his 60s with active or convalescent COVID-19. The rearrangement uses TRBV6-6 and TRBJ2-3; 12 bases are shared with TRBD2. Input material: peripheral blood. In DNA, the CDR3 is TGTGCCAGCAGTTGGTCTAGCGGGAGGGACACAGATACGCAGTATTTT. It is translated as CASSWSSGRDTDTQYF.